This T cell receptor beta chain is drawn from a study of blood T cell repertoires in COVID-19. The overall study: Samples representing acute and convalescent COVID-19 were sourced from the United States, Italy and Spain. From T cells, B-cell-depleted T cells, or PBMCs came the material, which was cDNA or gDNA.

This clone was seen just once. Under the authors' procedure: Estimation of nucleated cell counts relied on the amplification of reference gene primers. TCRdb's copy holds only in-frame clones and misses some; the assay was immunoSEQ multiplex PCR. D and trimming were read from the DNA, whereas the V and J calls and clone size are those reported in that table. The repertoire holds 150,000 to 180,000 clones, with around 84% as singletons. This CDR3 has 14 residues. The ends were cut back, 3 bases at V and 4 bases at J, with 10 bases in the middle. Germline CDR1 LGHNT, CDR2 FRNRAP. This clonotype originated in an older man with acute or convalescent COVID-19. The sample taken for sequencing was peripheral blood. The chain employs TRBV12-5 and TRBJ1-5; D is possibly TRBD1 (6 bases). The DNA of the CDR3 is TGTGCTAGTGGTTTCGGGGGGGCTAATCAGCCCCAGCATTTT. Protein product: CASGFGGANQPQHF.